The sequence of this TCR beta chain was determined in a study of blood T cell repertoires in COVID-19. The wider study: The samples span acute and convalescent COVID-19 from the United States, Italy and Spain.

In this sample, this clone turned up once. Some clones are missing from TCRdb's copy, which holds only in-frame ones; the method was immunoSEQ multiplex PCR. The table lists roughly 280,000 clones, around 90% of them singletons. CDR3 length: 12 residues. Germline V gene data show CDR1 as SNHLY and CDR2 as FYNNEI. Trimming left V 4 bases short and J 14 bases short, with 15 bases between. The source of this sequence is a man aged 50 to 59 with acute or convalescent COVID-19. The chain is built from TRBV2 and TRBJ2-1; D perhaps matches TRBD2 (6 bases). The source material was peripheral blood. The CDR3 reads CASSVGLPSEFF. In DNA form, the CDR3 reads TGTGCCAGCAGTGTAGGACTACCGTCGGAGTTCTTC.